One and the same sample provided the 29 T cell receptor beta chains below, sequenced in a study of patients and donors after allogeneic stem cell transplantation. TCRdb ran MiXCR on the RT-PCR reads and lists one entry per CDR3 protein. The top ten clones hold 33% of a sample with approximately 200,000 distinct CDR3 sequences, less than 45% of them seen once. Sequenced sample: blood, either unsorted or a sorted T cell fraction (not recorded which). The receptor source for this set is a human donor who was either an allogeneic HSCT recipient or a stem cell or donor lymphocyte infusion donor (not recorded which). It is not recorded whose cells these are; they may come from a transplant donor.

This chain connects TRBV27 to TRBJ1-4, with 7 bases aligning to TRBD1. After removal of 6 bases from V and 11 bases from J, the junction contained 18 bases not matched to a gene. Germline V CDR1 and CDR2: MNHEY, SMNVEV (reference sequence). CDR3 size: 16 residues. The CDR3 nucleotides are TGTGCCAGCAGCGCAATCCGGACAGGCCCAGATGGGAAACTGTTTTTT. Its protein is CASSAIRTGPDGKLFF.

In its sample, this clonotype was seen many times. The chain is built from TRBV18 and TRBJ1-1, with D unclear. The CDR3 is 14 amino acids. Germline values: CDR1 KGHSH, CDR2 LQKENI. V lost 5 bases to trimming and J lost 1 base, with 11 bases between them. The CDR3 DNA sequence: TGTGCCAGCTCAGAGTACAAGGGGAACACTGAAGCTTTCTTT. Its protein product is CASSEYKGNTEAFF.

This chain links TRBV21-1 with TRBJ1-2; the DNA was not compared with TRBD1, the D call given in the table. TRBV21-1 is marked as a pseudogene. This CDR3 has 15 amino acids. CDR3 protein: CASSIPGTVTYGYTF. The DNA of the CDR3 is TGTGCCAGCAGCATTCCCGGGACCGTAACTTATGGCTACACCTTC.

The chain has TRBV18 and TRBJ1-6; possibly TRBD1 for D (5 bases). Trimming left V 2 bases short and J 7 bases short, with 15 bases between. The CDR3 has 16 amino acids. CDR1 and CDR2 (germline): KGHSH, LQKENI. CDR3 residues: CASSPYAEQANSPLHF. The CDR3, as DNA: TGTGCCAGCTCACCATATGCGGAACAGGCAAATTCACCCCTCCACTTT.

The J gene is TRBJ2-1, the V gene TRBV3-1; TRBD2 is a possible D gene (5 bases). Germline V gene data show CDR1 as LGHDT and CDR2 as YNNKEL (reference sequence). The V end lost 2 bases, the J end lost 8 bases, and 13 bases lay between the germline ends. CDR3 length: 14 residues. The CDR3 sequence: CASSQTSDIHEQFF. The CDR3 region has the DNA TGTGCCAGCAGCCAAACTAGTGATATCCATGAGCAGTTCTTC.

The V and J genes are TRBV29-1 and TRBJ2-2, with TRBD1 matching over 9 bases. Germline lookup yields CDR1 SQVTM and CDR2 ANQGSEA. The CDR3 spans 18 residues. The V and J ends lost 1 base and 7 bases, in that order; junction bases with no gene match: 16. The CDR3 nucleotides read TGCAGCGTTGAAGCTTTCCCGCGGGACAGGGTAAAGGGCGGGGAGCTGTTTTTT. Translating it yields CSVEAFPRDRVKGGELFF.

The chain combines TRBV10-3 with TRBJ1-2; perhaps TRBD1 as D (6 bases). Germline V CDR1 and CDR2: ENHRY, SYGVKD. The CDR3 spans 14 residues. Deletions cut 1 base from V and 6 bases from J, with 12 bases between. The CDR3 region is CAISEFPGDNGYTF. DNA of the CDR3: TGTGCCATCAGTGAGTTCCCAGGGGACAATGGCTACACCTTC.

This clonotype was observed a handful of times. The rearrangement uses TRBV5-1 and TRBJ2-2; unclear D gene. The CDR3 spans 15 residues. V was pared by 0 bases and J by 4 bases, with 10 bases between. Per the germline V gene, CDR1 is SGHRS and CDR2 is YFSETQ. CDR3 in amino acids: CASSLARAVTGELFF. In DNA form, the CDR3 reads TGCGCCAGCAGCTTGGCTCGGGCAGTCACCGGGGAGCTGTTTTTT.

The rearrangement uses TRBV9 and TRBJ2-7, with D possibly being TRBD1 or TRBD2 (5 bases each). CDR1 is SGDLS, CDR2 YYNGEE, per germline. The CDR3 loop spans 14 amino acids. Trimming shortened V by 3 bases and J by 3 bases, and 13 bases separated the two germline ends. CDR3 residues: CASSATGRGYEQYF. The CDR3 DNA reads TGTGCCAGCAGCGCTACGGGACGCGGCTACGAGCAGTACTTC.

This clonotype was observed a handful of times. The chain combines TRBV4-2 with TRBJ1-4; the D is unclear. Trimming stripped 5 bases from V and 3 bases from J, with 22 bases between. Germline V gene data show CDR1 as LGHNA and CDR2 as YNFKEQ. The CDR3 totals 18 residues. The CDR3 DNA reads as TGTGCCAGCAGCTCAGACCGAGGACCGGCCGGTTCTAATGAAAAACTGTTTTTT. The encoded protein is CASSSDRGPAGSNEKLFF.

The rearrangement links TRBV12-3 or TRBV12-4 to TRBJ1-5; D gene unclear. The CDR3 has 14 amino acids. Trimming cost V 3 bases and J 7 bases, with 13 bases left between them. This CDR3 reads CASSLGEGSQPQHF. In DNA form, the CDR3 reads TGTGCCAGCAGTTTGGGTGAGGGTAGCCAGCCCCAGCATTTT.

This clonotype has only a few counts. The V gene is TRBV12-3 or TRBV12-4, the J gene TRBJ2-1; 9 bases are shared with TRBD2. The CDR3 length is 13 residues. V was pared by 7 bases and J by 6 bases, with 4 bases of the junction left unmatched. In DNA, the CDR3 is TGTGCCAGCACTCTAGCGGGATCCAATGAGCAGTTCTTC. Its protein is CASTLAGSNEQFF.

The genes are TRBV9 and TRBJ1-2; 8 nucleotides line up with TRBD1. Germline V lookup: CDR1 SGDLS, CDR2 YYNGEE. The V gene end was trimmed by 3 bases and the J gene end by 10 bases; junction bases not matched to a gene: 5. The CDR3 length is 12 residues. The CDR3 reads CASSDWTGSYTF. The CDR3 nucleotides read TGTGCCAGCAGCGACTGGACAGGGTCCTACACCTTC.

J is TRBJ2-1 and V is TRBV5-1; 9 bases match TRBD2. The CDR3 consists of 16 residues. V lost 0 bases and J lost 8; bases outside the gene matches: 9. Germline loops: CDR1 SGHRS, CDR2 YFSETQ. CDR3: CASSLGASGMIHEQFF. The CDR3 DNA reads TGCGCCAGCAGCTTGGGTGCTAGCGGGATGATCCATGAGCAGTTCTTC. The complete variable domain, with remaining parts taken from reference TRBV5-1 and TRBJ2-1, reads KAGVTQTPRYLIKTRGQQVTLSCSPISGHRSVSWYQQTPGQGLQFLFEYFSETQRNKGNFPGRFSGRQFSNSRSEMNVSTLELGDSALYLCASSLGASGMIHEQFFGPGTRLTVL.

The rearrangement uses TRBV3-1 and TRBJ2-2, with 7 bases matching TRBD2. Germline assignment: CDR1 LGHDT and CDR2 YNNKEL (reference sequence). The CDR3 consists of 18 residues. V lost 0 bases, J lost 6 bases, and 13 bases stayed unmatched. CDR3 nucleotides: TGTGCCAGCAGCCAAGATTGGTCCCGGGACTATAAAGCCGGGGAGCTGTTTTTT. This codes for CASSQDWSRDYKAGELFF.

Only a few counts were recorded for this clonotype. This rearrangement joins TRBV7-2 to TRBJ1-4; 8 bases match TRBD1. Germline V CDR1 and CDR2: SGHTA, FQGNSA. With V trimmed by 5 bases and J by 7 bases, 6 bases remained unmatched. CDR3 size: 14 residues. CDR3 sequence: CASSTGQGGEKLFF. The CDR3 DNA reads as TGTGCCAGCAGCACCGGACAGGGTGGTGAAAAACTGTTTTTT.

This sequence joins TRBV12-3 or TRBV12-4 and TRBJ1-2; 7 bases line up with TRBD1. This CDR3 contains 16 residues. J was trimmed by 4 bases and V by 3 bases; bases with no gene match: 11. This CDR3 reads CASSFPPTGIGYGYTF. CDR3 sequence (DNA): TGTGCCAGCAGTTTCCCTCCGACAGGGATAGGCTATGGCTACACCTTC.

The gene calls are TRBV4-3 and TRBJ1-6; unclear D gene. Trimming took 3 bases from V and 0 from J, leaving 9 bases between them. The germline V gene encodes CDR1 LGHNA and CDR2 YSLEER. CDR3 length equals 16 residues. The CDR3 loop is CASSQTPSSYNSPLHF. The CDR3 DNA reads as TGCGCCAGCAGCCAGACACCGAGCTCCTATAATTCACCCCTCCACTTT.

The chain recombines TRBV12-3 or TRBV12-4 with TRBJ2-2, with TRBD2 matching over 10 bases. Trimming took 3 bases from V and 8 from J; bases not matched to a gene: 3. This CDR3 is 14 amino acids long. CDR3 nucleotide sequence: TGTGCCAGCAGTTTGCTAGCGGGAGTGGGGGAGCTGTTTTTT. This sequence encodes CASSLLAGVGELFF.

The V call is TRBV19, the J call TRBJ2-1; D not certain. Germline-derived CDR1 and CDR2 are LNHDA and SQIVND (reference sequence). Trimming took 5 bases from V and 0 from J, leaving 11 bases between them. The CDR3 consists of 15 residues. CDR3 protein: CASSRGTASYNEQFF. CDR3 coding DNA: TGTGCCAGTAGTCGAGGTACGGCCTCCTACAATGAGCAGTTCTTC. The full variable domain, with the rest looked up from reference TRBV19 and TRBJ2-1, is DGGITQSPKYLFRKEGQNVTLSCEQNLNHDAMYWYRQDPGQGLRLIYYSQIVNDFQKGDIAEGYSVSREKKESFPLTVTSAQKNPTAFYLCASSRGTASYNEQFFGPGTRLTVL.

The rearrangement links TRBV20-1 to TRBJ2-1, with D maybe TRBD2 (6 bases). V lost 0 bases and J lost 1, with 13 bases in between. There are 16 residues in the CDR3. The germline V gene encodes CDR1 DFQATT and CDR2 SNEGSKA (reference sequence). The CDR3 region is CSARDLVRESYNEQFF. CDR3 in DNA: TGCAGTGCTAGAGATCTGGTACGGGAGTCCTACAATGAGCAGTTCTTC.

This clonotype has only a few counts. This sequence joins TRBV15 and TRBJ2-5; TRBD1 aligns across 7 bases. CDR3 size: 16 residues. J gave up 3 bases and V 3 bases, and 10 bases lay outside the gene matches. Germline V CDR1 and CDR2: LNHNV, YYDKDF (reference sequence). DNA for the CDR3: TGTGCCACCAGCAGCCCGACAGAGGGGGCCGAAGAGACCCAGTACTTC. Protein product: CATSSPTEGAEETQYF.

This clonotype was observed a handful of times. V and J are TRBV20-1 and TRBJ1-2; unclear D gene. This CDR3 comprises 13 residues. V was shortened by 5 bases and J by 3 bases, with 13 bases between the two germline ends. Germline CDR1 and CDR2: DFQATT and SNEGSKA (reference sequence). CDR3 nucleotides: TGCAGTGCTCCTCCGCAGAGGGACTATGGCTACACCTTC. It encodes CSAPPQRDYGYTF.

This clonotype was observed a few times. The CDR3 loop reads CASSFVYEQYF. The CDR3 DNA reads TGTGCCAGCAGTTTTGTCTACGAGCAGTACTTC. The gene calls are TRBV28 and TRBJ2-7; D not certain. Trimming stripped 3 bases from V and 3 bases from J, with 3 bases between. The CDR3 length is 11 residues. Germline CDR1 and CDR2: MDHEN and SYDVKM.

This clonotype was seen just once. CDR3 sequence: CASSLRIGGEQYF. In DNA form, the CDR3 reads TGCGCCAGCAGCTTGCGTATAGGGGGCGAGCAGTACTTC. The chain carries TRBV5-1 and TRBJ2-7; perhaps TRBD1 as D (6 bases). This CDR3 spans 13 amino acids. V was trimmed by 1 base and J by 6 bases, leaving 11 bases between them. The V gene's germline CDR1 is SGHRS and CDR2 YFSETQ.

The chain is built from TRBV12-3 or TRBV12-4 and TRBJ2-3; D perhaps matches TRBD1 (6 bases). V was clipped by 6 bases and J by 2 bases, with 15 bases between them. This CDR3 has 15 residues. The CDR3 region is CASRTFRQATDTQYF. The CDR3 DNA reads as TGTGCCAGCAGAACCTTCCGACAGGCCACAGATACGCAGTATTTT.

This clonotype turned up a few times. This sequence joins TRBV6-6 and TRBJ1-6, with TRBD1 matching 9 bases. CDR1 and CDR2 from the germline V gene are MNHNY and SVGAGI (reference sequence). The V and J ends lost 3 bases and 7 bases, in that order; junction bases with no gene match: 7. There are 16 residues in the CDR3. CDR3 protein: CASSYGQGLSNSPLHF. The CDR3 DNA sequence: TGTGCCAGCAGTTATGGACAGGGGCTCAGCAATTCACCCCTCCACTTT.

This chain connects TRBV7-9 to TRBJ2-1; 8 bases map to TRBD1. Trimming at V came to 3 bases and at J to 2 bases, leaving 3 bases not matched to a gene. Germline loops: CDR1 SEHNR, CDR2 FQNEAQ (reference sequence). The CDR3 is made up of 15 amino acids. In nucleotides, the CDR3 is TGTGCCAGCAGCTTTGGACAGGGCACCTACAATGAGCAGTTCTTC. Amino acid sequence: CASSFGQGTYNEQFF. The variable domain in full, completed from reference TRBV7-9 and TRBJ2-1, reads DTGVSQNPRHKITKRGQNVTFRCDPISEHNRLYWYRQTLGQGPEFLTYFQNEAQLEKSRLLSDRFSAERPKGSFSTLEIQRTEQGDSAMYLCASSFGQGTYNEQFFGPGTRLTVL.

The V call is TRBV27, the J call TRBJ1-5; 7 nucleotides align to TRBD1. The V gene end was trimmed by 3 bases and the J gene end by 7 bases; junction bases not matched to a gene: 6. Per the germline V gene, CDR1 is MNHEY and CDR2 is SMNVEV (reference sequence). This CDR3 is built from 14 residues. The CDR3 bases are TGTGCCAGCAGTTTCGACAGGGCCCGGCAGCCCCAGCATTTT. It translates to CASSFDRARQPQHF.